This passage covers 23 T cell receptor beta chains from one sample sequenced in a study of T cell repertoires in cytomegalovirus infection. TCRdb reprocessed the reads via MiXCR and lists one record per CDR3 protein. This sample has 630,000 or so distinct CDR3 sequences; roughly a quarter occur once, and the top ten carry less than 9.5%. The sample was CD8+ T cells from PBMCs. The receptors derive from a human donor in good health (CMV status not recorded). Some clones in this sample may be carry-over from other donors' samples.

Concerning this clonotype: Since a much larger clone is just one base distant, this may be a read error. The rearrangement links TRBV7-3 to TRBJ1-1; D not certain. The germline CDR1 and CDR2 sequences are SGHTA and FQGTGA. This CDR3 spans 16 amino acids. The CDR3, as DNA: TGTGTCAGCAGCTTACGCGGGAAGGTTGTGAACACTGAAGCTTTCTTT. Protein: CVSSLRGKVVNTEAFF.

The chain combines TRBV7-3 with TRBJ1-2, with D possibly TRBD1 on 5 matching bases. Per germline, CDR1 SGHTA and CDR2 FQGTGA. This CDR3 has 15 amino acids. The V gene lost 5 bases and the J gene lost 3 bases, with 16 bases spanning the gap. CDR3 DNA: TGTGCCAGCAGCATCACAGGTGGAAGTTACTATGGCTACACCTTC. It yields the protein CASSITGGSYYGYTF.

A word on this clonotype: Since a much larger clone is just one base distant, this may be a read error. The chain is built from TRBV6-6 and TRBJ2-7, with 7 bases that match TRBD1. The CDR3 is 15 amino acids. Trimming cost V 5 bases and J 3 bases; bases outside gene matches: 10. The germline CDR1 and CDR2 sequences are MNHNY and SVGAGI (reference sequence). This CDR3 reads CASSASRTGHYEQYV. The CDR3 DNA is TGTGCCAGCAGTGCCTCCAGGACAGGACACTACGAGCAGTACGTC.

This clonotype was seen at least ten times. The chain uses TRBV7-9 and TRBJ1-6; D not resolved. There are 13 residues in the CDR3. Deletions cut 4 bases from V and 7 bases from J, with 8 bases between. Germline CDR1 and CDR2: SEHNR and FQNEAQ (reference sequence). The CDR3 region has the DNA TGTGCCAGCAGCTCGGACGGGAATTCACCCCTCCACTTT. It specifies CASSSDGNSPLHF.

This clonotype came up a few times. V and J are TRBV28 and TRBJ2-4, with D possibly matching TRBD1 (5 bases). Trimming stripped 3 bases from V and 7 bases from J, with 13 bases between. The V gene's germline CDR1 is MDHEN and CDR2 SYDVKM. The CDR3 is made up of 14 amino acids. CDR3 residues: CASSFVTAANIQYF. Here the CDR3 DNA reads TGTGCCAGCAGTTTTGTGACAGCCGCGAACATTCAGTACTTC.

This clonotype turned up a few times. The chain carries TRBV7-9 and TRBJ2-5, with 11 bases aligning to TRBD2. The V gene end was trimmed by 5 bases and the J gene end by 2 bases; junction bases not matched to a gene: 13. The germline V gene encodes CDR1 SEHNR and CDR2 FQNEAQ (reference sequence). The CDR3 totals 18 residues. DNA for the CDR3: TGTGCCAGCAGCACAGGGGCCCGACTAGCGGGGACGCAAGAGACCCAGTACTTC. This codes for CASSTGARLAGTQETQYF.

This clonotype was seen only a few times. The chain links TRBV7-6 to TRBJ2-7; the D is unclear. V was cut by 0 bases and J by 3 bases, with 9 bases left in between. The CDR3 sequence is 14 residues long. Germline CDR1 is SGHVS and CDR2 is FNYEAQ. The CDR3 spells CASSLAPGLYEQYF. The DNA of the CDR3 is TGTGCCAGCAGCTTAGCGCCAGGCCTCTACGAGCAGTACTTC. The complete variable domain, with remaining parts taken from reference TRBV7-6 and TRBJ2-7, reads GAGVSQSPRYKVTKRGQDVALRCDPISGHVSLYWYRQALGQGPEFLTYFNYEAQQDKSGLPNDRFSAERPEGSISTLTIQRTEQRDSAMYRCASSLAPGLYEQYFGPGTRLTVT.

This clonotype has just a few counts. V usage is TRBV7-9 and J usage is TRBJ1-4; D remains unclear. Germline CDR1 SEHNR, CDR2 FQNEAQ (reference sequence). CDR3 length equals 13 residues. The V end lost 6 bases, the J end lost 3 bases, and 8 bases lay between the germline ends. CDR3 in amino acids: CASRDRPNEKLFF. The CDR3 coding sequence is TGTGCCAGCAGGGACCGACCTAATGAAAAACTGTTTTTT.

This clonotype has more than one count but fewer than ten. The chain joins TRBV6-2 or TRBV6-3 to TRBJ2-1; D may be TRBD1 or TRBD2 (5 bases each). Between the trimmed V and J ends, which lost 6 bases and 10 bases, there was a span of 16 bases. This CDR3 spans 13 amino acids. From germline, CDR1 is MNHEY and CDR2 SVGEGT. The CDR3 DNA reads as TGTGCCAGCAGCTTGGGACCCTTAGGAGAGCAGTTCTTC. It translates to CASSLGPLGEQFF.

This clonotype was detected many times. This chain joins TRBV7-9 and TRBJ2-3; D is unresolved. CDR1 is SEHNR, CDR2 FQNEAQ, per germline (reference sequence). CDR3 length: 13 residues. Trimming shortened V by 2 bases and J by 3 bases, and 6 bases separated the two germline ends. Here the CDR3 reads CASSLLLTDTQYF. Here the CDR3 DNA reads TGTGCCAGCAGCTTACTATTGACAGATACGCAGTATTTT.

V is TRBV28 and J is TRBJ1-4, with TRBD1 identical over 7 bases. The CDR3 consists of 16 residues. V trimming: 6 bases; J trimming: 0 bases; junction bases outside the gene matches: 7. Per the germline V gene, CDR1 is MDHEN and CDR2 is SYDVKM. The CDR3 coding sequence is TGTGCCAGCAGCAAAGGACAGGTTACAACTAATGAAAAACTGTTTTTT. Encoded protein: CASSKGQVTTNEKLFF.

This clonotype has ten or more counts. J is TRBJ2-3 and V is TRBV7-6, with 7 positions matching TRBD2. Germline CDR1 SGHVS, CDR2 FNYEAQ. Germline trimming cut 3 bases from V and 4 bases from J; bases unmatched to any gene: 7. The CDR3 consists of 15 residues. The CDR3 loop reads CASSFVGGSADTQYF. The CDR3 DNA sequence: TGTGCCAGCAGCTTCGTCGGGGGGTCGGCAGATACGCAGTATTTT.

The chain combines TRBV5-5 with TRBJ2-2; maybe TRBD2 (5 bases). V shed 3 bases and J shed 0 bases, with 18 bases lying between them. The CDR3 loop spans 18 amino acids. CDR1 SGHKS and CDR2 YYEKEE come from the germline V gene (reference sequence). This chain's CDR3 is CASSWTGYRSTNTGELFF. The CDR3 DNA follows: TGTGCCAGCAGCTGGACGGGGTACCGCTCTACGAACACCGGGGAGCTGTTTTTT. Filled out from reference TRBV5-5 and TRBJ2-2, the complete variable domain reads DAGVTQSPTHLIKTRGQQVTLRCSPISGHKSVSWYQQVLGQGPQFIFQYYEKEERGRGNFPDRFSARQFPNYSSELNVNALLLGDSALYLCASSWTGYRSTNTGELFFGEGSRLTVL.

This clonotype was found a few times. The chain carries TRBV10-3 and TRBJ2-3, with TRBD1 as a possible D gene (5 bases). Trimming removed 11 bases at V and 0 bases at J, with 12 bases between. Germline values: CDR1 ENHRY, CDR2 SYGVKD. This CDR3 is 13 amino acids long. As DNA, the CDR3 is TGTGCCGTGGATAACAGGAGCACAGATACGCAGTATTTT. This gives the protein CAVDNRSTDTQYF.

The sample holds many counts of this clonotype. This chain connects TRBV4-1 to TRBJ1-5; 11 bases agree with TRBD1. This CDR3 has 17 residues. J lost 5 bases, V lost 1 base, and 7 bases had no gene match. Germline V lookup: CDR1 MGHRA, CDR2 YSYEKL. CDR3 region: CASSQVGLGQGDQPQHF. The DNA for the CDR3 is TGCGCCAGCAGCCAAGTTGGGCTGGGACAGGGGGATCAGCCCCAGCATTTT.

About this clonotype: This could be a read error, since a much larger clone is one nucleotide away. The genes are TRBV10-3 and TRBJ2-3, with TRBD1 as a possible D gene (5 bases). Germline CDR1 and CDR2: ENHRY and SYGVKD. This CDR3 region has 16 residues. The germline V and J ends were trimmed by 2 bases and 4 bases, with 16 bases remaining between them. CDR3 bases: TGTGCCATCAGTGAGCCTTGGACAAAGCGCGCAGATACGCAGTATTTT. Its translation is CAISEPWTKRADTQYF.

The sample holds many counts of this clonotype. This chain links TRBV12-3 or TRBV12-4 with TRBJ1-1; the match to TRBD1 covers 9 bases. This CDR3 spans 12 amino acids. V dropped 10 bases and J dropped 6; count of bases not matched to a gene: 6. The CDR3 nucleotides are TGTGCCATCGGACAGGGGAGCGCTGAAGCTTTCTTT. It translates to CAIGQGSAEAFF.

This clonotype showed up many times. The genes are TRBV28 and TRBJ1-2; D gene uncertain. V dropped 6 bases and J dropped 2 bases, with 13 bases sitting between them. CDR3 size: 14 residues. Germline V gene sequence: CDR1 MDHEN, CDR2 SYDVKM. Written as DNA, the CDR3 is TGTGCCAGCAGGTTAAGCCCAGGCAACTATGGCTACACCTTC. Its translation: CASRLSPGNYGYTF.

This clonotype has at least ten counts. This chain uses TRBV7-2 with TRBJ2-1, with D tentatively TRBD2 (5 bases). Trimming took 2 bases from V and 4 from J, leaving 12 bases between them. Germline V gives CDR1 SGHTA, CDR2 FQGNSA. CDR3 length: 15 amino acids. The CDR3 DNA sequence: TGTGCCAGCAGCTTAACTCCAGGACTGTACAATGAGCAGTTCTTC. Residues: CASSLTPGLYNEQFF.

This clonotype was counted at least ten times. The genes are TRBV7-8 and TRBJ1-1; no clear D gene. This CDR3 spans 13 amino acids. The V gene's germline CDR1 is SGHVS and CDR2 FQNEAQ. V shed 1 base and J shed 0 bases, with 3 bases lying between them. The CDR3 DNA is TGTGCCAGCAGCTTAGGGATGAACACTGAAGCTTTCTTT. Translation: CASSLGMNTEAFF.

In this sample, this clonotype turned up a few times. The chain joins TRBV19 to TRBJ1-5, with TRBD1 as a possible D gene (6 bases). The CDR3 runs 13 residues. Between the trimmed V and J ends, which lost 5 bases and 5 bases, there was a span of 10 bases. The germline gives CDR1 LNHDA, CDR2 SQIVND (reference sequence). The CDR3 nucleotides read TGTGCCAGTAGTCAGGGGTCGCATCAGCCCCAGCATTTT. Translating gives CASSQGSHQPQHF.

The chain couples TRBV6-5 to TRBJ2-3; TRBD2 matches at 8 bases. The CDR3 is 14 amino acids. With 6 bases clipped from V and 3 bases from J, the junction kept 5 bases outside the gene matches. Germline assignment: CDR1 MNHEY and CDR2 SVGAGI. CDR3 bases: TGTGCCAGCAGAAACGGGGGGGCTACAGATACGCAGTATTTT. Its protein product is CASRNGGATDTQYF.

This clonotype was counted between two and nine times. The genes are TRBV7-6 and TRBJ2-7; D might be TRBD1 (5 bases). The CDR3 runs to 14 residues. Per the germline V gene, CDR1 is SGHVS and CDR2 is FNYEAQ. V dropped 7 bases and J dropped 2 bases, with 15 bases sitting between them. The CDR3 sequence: CASTTTVGPYEQYF. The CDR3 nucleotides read TGTGCCAGCACCACGACAGTCGGCCCCTACGAGCAGTACTTC.